The 27 T cell receptor beta chains listed next were all sequenced from one sample in a study of vaccination effects on CD4 cells after COVID-19. Sequencing was preceded by expansion of antigen-specific CD4+ T cells with viral peptide pools in the ViraFEST assay. Researchers isolated CD4+ T cells once about 11 days of culture had elapsed. According to the study, vaccine recipients showed no prior SARS-CoV-2 infection and negative nucleocapsid antibodies. Profiling relied on immunoSEQ multiplex PCR, and the TCRdb table lists in-frame clones only, not all of them. Here the sample spans about 22,000 clones, around 74% being singletons. Their recognized antigens are unknown. The source material was CD4+ T cells from PBMCs cultured with HCoV-NL63 spike peptides, sampled before COVID-19 vaccination. The receptors were gathered from a human donor who received a COVID-19 vaccine.

The V and J genes are TRBV28 and TRBJ2-7; D unclear. Deletions cut 5 bases from V and 2 bases from J, with 7 bases between. The V gene's germline CDR1 is MDHEN and CDR2 SYDVKM. The CDR3 has 12 residues. The CDR3 region is CASSRATYEQYF. CDR3 nucleotides: TGTGCCAGCAGTCGGGCCACCTACGAGCAGTACTTC.

V gene TRBV2 combines with J gene TRBJ2-2; TRBD1 might be the D (6 bases). Germline CDR1 and CDR2: SNHLY and FYNNEI. The V end lost 6 bases, the J end lost 3 bases, and 14 bases lay between the germline ends. There are 15 residues in the CDR3. CDR3 protein: CASRSPDRYTGELFF. The CDR3 DNA is TGTGCCAGCAGGTCTCCGGACAGATACACCGGGGAGCTGTTTTTT.

The chain has TRBV2 and TRBJ2-3, with D perhaps matching TRBD1 or TRBD2 (6 bases each). Deletions cut 0 bases from V and 11 bases from J, with 15 bases between. Germline V gene data show CDR1 as SNHLY and CDR2 as FYNNEI. CDR3 length: 14 amino acids. CDR3 sequence reads: CASSEANRRGKQYF. CDR3 nucleotides: TGTGCCAGCAGTGAAGCGAACAGGAGGGGGAAGCAGTATTTT.

This rearrangement joins TRBV9 to TRBJ2-7; no firm D call. The V end was cut by 4 bases, the J end by 3 bases, with 8 bases between. The CDR3 spans 12 residues. Per germline, CDR1 SGDLS and CDR2 YYNGEE. The CDR3 protein is CASSPQGYEQYF. The CDR3 bases are TGTGCCAGCAGCCCCCAAGGCTACGAGCAGTACTTC.

This chain uses TRBV5-4 with TRBJ1-2; 9 nucleotides align to TRBD1. With V trimmed by 2 bases and J by 6 bases, 5 bases remained unmatched. In germline, CDR1 is SGHNT, CDR2 YYREEE (reference sequence). The CDR3 totals 14 residues. The CDR3 DNA reads as TGTGCCAGCAGCTTCGGGACAGGGCAGAATGGCTACACCTTC. Its protein is CASSFGTGQNGYTF.

This chain connects TRBV10-3 to TRBJ2-1; 7 bases match TRBD1. V lost 8 bases, J lost 4 bases, and 14 bases stayed unmatched. This CDR3 has 16 residues. Germline V gene sequence: CDR1 ENHRY, CDR2 SYGVKD. The CDR3 DNA reads TGTGCCATCGGAGGACAGGCCTATTCTATGTACAATGAGCAGTTCTTC. It is translated as CAIGGQAYSMYNEQFF.

In regard to this clone: The sample holds other DNA sequences that translate to the same CDR3. CDR3 amino acids: CASSLAAGGTEAFF. In DNA form, the CDR3 reads TGCGCCAGCAGCTTGGCGGCGGGGGGCACTGAAGCTTTCTTT. This chain connects TRBV5-1 to TRBJ1-1; D is possibly TRBD1 (5 bases). CDR1 and CDR2 (germline): SGHRS, YFSETQ. CDR3 size: 14 residues. The germline V and J ends were trimmed by 0 bases and 4 bases, with 10 bases remaining between them.

The chain links TRBV30 to TRBJ1-6, with 7 nucleotides matching TRBD1. The CDR3 consists of 16 residues. Germline-derived CDR1 and CDR2 are GTSNPN and SVGIG (reference sequence). After removal of 2 bases from V and 0 bases from J, the junction contained 4 bases not matched to a gene. The CDR3 nucleotides read TGTGCCTGGAGTTCGGGACAGAGCTCCTATAATTCACCCCTCCACTTT. The encoded protein is CAWSSGQSSYNSPLHF.

This sequence joins TRBV19 and TRBJ1-4; 8 positions agree with TRBD1. The germline CDR1 and CDR2 sequences are LNHDA and SQIVND (reference sequence). The CDR3 extends over 16 amino acids. J lost 8 bases, V lost 1 base, and 9 bases had no gene match. The CDR3 reads CASSIVRGLVGEKLFF. As DNA, the CDR3 is TGTGCCAGTAGTATAGTCAGGGGGCTTGTCGGAGAAAAACTGTTTTTT.

This clone showed up just once. The CDR3 bases are TGTGCCAGCAGCGTACAGGGGGCTGGAAACACCATATATTTT. This encodes CASSVQGAGNTIYF. The chain couples TRBV9 to TRBJ1-3, with 7 positions matching TRBD1. This CDR3 is 14 amino acids long. Trimming removed 1 base from V and 2 bases from J; junction bases left unmatched: 0. CDR1 SGDLS and CDR2 YYNGEE come from the germline V gene.

This clone was seen a single time. The rearrangement uses TRBV6-2 or TRBV6-3 and TRBJ2-7; D possibly corresponds to TRBD2 (5 bases). With 7 bases removed from V and 7 bases from J, the gap between germline ends came to 14 bases. The CDR3 length is 12 residues. The germline V gene has CDR1 MNHEY and CDR2 SVGEGT. This chain's CDR3 is CASTPGVREQYF. The CDR3 DNA sequence: TGTGCCAGCACCCCCGGGGTACGGGAGCAGTACTTC.

The chain employs TRBV6-5 and TRBJ2-7; D not certain. V lost 2 bases, J lost 0 bases, and 5 bases lay in between. The germline V gene has CDR1 MNHEY and CDR2 SVGAGI. The CDR3 runs 13 residues. DNA of the CDR3: TGTGCCAGCAGTTACCGGGCCTCCTACGAGCAGTACTTC. This sequence encodes CASSYRASYEQYF.

This clone was seen more than once but under ten times. The rearrangement joins TRBV6-2 or TRBV6-3 to TRBJ2-3, with D hard to call. From germline, CDR1 is MNHEY and CDR2 SVGEGT. The ends were cut back, 2 bases at V and 1 base at J, with 13 bases in the middle. This CDR3 spans 16 amino acids. CDR3 DNA sequence: TGTGCCAGCAGTTACCCAAGCTTTCGGGGCACAGATACGCAGTATTTT. Residues: CASSYPSFRGTDTQYF.

The chain has TRBV7-9 and TRBJ2-7, with 9 positions matching TRBD2. The CDR3 has 13 residues. After removal of 3 bases from V and 6 bases from J, the junction contained 3 bases not matched to a gene. Looked up from germline, CDR1 is SEHNR and CDR2 is FQNEAQ (reference sequence). The CDR3: CASSFSGRGEQYF. The CDR3, as DNA: TGTGCCAGCAGCTTTAGCGGGAGAGGCGAGCAGTACTTC.

This clone occurred once. J is TRBJ1-4 and V is TRBV28, with D possibly being TRBD1 (6 bases). The germline V and J ends were trimmed by 6 bases and 4 bases, with 15 bases remaining between them. CDR1 is MDHEN and CDR2 is SYDVKM in the germline V gene. CDR3 size: 15 residues. The CDR3 region is CASSPLDSLNEKLFF. CDR3 coding DNA: TGTGCCAGCAGCCCCCTGGACAGCCTTAATGAAAAACTGTTTTTT.

This chain links TRBV19 with TRBJ2-7; 9 bases fit TRBD1. From germline, CDR1 is LNHDA and CDR2 SQIVND (reference sequence). This CDR3 spans 16 amino acids. V trimming: 1 base; J trimming: 4 bases; junction bases outside the gene matches: 8. CDR3: CASSIGGRTGVYEQYF. The DNA for the CDR3 is TGTGCCAGTAGTATAGGGGGCCGGACAGGGGTTTACGAGCAGTACTTC.

The chain links TRBV19 to TRBJ2-6; maybe TRBD1 (6 bases). CDR1 is LNHDA, CDR2 SQIVND, per germline (reference sequence). This CDR3 comprises 16 residues. V shed 2 bases and J shed 2 bases, with 10 bases lying between them. CDR3 protein: CASSIHGTTGANVLTF. In nucleotides, the CDR3 is TGTGCCAGTAGTATACATGGGACAACTGGGGCCAACGTCCTGACTTTC.

This clone has just a few counts. The chain uses TRBV19 and TRBJ1-5, with D perhaps TRBD1 (6 bases). The germline CDR1 and CDR2 sequences are LNHDA and SQIVND (reference sequence). This CDR3 contains 15 residues. Deletions cut 8 bases from V and 4 bases from J, with 18 bases between. The CDR3 here is CASSRGGLPNQPQHF. In DNA form, the CDR3 reads TGTGCCAGTTCCCGTGGGGGGCTCCCGAATCAGCCCCAGCATTTT.

This chain connects TRBV19 to TRBJ2-7, with 11 positions matching TRBD2. The germline V gene encodes CDR1 LNHDA and CDR2 SQIVND (reference sequence). This CDR3 region has 17 residues. With 5 bases clipped from V and 5 bases from J, the junction kept 14 bases outside the gene matches. DNA for the CDR3: TGTGCCAGTAGTCGTCTTTCGTACCCGGGACTAGCGGACGAGCAGTACTTC. Amino acids: CASSRLSYPGLADEQYF.

The chain is built from TRBV30 and TRBJ1-5, with TRBD1 as a possible D gene (6 bases). Germline assignment: CDR1 GTSNPN and CDR2 SVGIG (reference sequence). The V and J ends lost 2 bases and 9 bases respectively, with 14 bases between them. This CDR3 region has 13 residues. The CDR3 protein is CAWSSGDRRPQHF. DNA for the CDR3: TGTGCCTGGAGTTCAGGGGACCGGAGGCCCCAGCATTTT.

This rearrangement joins TRBV5-1 to TRBJ1-1, with no clear D. CDR3 length equals 14 residues. The V and J ends lost 4 bases and 1 base respectively, with 11 bases between them. CDR1 and CDR2 from the germline V gene are SGHRS and YFSETQ. The CDR3 DNA reads as TGCGCCAGCAGCCGCGGCACTTCGAACACTGAAGCTTTCTTT. This sequence encodes CASSRGTSNTEAFF.

This chain links TRBV5-4 with TRBJ2-2; D gene unclear. Germline-derived CDR1 and CDR2 are SGHNT and YYREEE (reference sequence). Trimming shortened V by 4 bases and J by 0 bases, and 7 bases separated the two germline ends. This CDR3 has 14 amino acids. CDR3 DNA sequence: TGTGCCAGCAGCGACTCCGCGAACACCGGGGAGCTGTTTTTT. Encoded protein: CASSDSANTGELFF.

The chain is built from TRBV5-4 and TRBJ2-1; no definite D call. The CDR3 contains 13 residues. CDR1 SGHNT and CDR2 YYREEE come from the germline V gene (reference sequence). V lost 4 bases and J lost 6, with 11 bases in between. This chain's CDR3 is CASSRTASNEQFF. The CDR3 DNA sequence: TGTGCCAGCAGCCGAACCGCGAGCAATGAGCAGTTCTTC.

As to this clone: Additional DNA sequences in this sample encode the identical CDR3. The chain is built from TRBV7-2 and TRBJ1-5; no clear D. CDR3 size: 13 residues. Trimming took 4 bases from V and 2 from J, leaving 6 bases between them. Germline V gives CDR1 SGHTA, CDR2 FQGNSA. CDR3 nucleotide sequence: TGTGCCAGCAGCTCCCGGGGCAATCAGCCCCAGCATTTT. Translating gives CASSSRGNQPQHF. Variable domain in full (rest from reference TRBV7-2 and TRBJ1-5): GAGVSQSPSNKVTEKGKDVELRCDPISGHTALYWYRQSLGQGLEFLIYFQGNSAPDKSGLPSDRFSAERTGGSVSTLTIQRTQQEDSAVYLCASSSRGNQPQHFGDGTRLSIL.

This clone was seen more than once but under ten times. The J gene is TRBJ1-1, the V gene TRBV7-2; unclear D gene. V was clipped by 5 bases and J by 0 bases, with 13 bases between them. Germline loops: CDR1 SGHTA, CDR2 FQGNSA. The CDR3 extends over 15 amino acids. The CDR3, as DNA: TGTGCCAGCAGCATTAGGGCAGTCATGAACACTGAAGCTTTCTTT. It codes for CASSIRAVMNTEAFF.

CDR3: CASRAGQGVDEQYF. The CDR3 coding sequence is TGTGCCAGCAGGGCGGGACAGGGAGTCGACGAGCAGTACTTC. The chain is built from TRBV2 and TRBJ2-7; TRBD1 agrees at 9 bases. J lost 5 bases, V lost 6 bases, and 8 bases had no gene match. There are 14 residues in the CDR3. CDR1 is SNHLY, CDR2 FYNNEI, per germline.

The rearrangement joins TRBV28 to TRBJ1-1; TRBD1 aligns across 8 bases. The germline CDR1 and CDR2 sequences are MDHEN and SYDVKM. This CDR3 spans 15 amino acids. The V and J ends lost 6 bases and 5 bases, in that order; junction bases with no gene match: 11. The CDR3 reads CASRSRGQGETEAFF. CDR3 sequence (DNA): TGTGCCAGCAGGTCCAGGGGGCAAGGTGAAACTGAAGCTTTCTTT. Drawing the rest from reference TRBV28 and TRBJ1-1, the complete variable domain is DVKVTQSSRYLVKRTGEKVFLECVQDMDHENMFWYRQDPGLGLRLIYFSYDVKMKEKGDIPEGYSVSREKKERFSLILESASTNQTSMYLCASRSRGQGETEAFFGQGTRLTVV.